A single sample is the source of the 22 T cell receptor beta chains below, sequenced in a study of T cell responses to AZD1222 COVID-19 vaccine. Using immunoSEQ multiplex PCR, the repertoire was profiled, and TCRdb retains in-frame clones only, with some absent. This sample has about 110,000 clones, with around 87% found just once. Here the sequenced sample was peripheral blood, taken 28 days after the second AZD1222 dose. Receptors were obtained from an adult who received the AZD1222 COVID-19 vaccine.

The chain has TRBV18 and TRBJ2-7; D is undetermined. CDR3 length: 12 residues. The V gene lost 4 bases and the J gene lost 3 bases, with 7 bases spanning the gap. Germline V gene lookup returns CDR1 KGHSH and CDR2 LQKENI. The CDR3 nucleotides are TGTGCCAGCTCACAACAGAGCTACGAGCAGTACTTC. Amino acid sequence: CASSQQSYEQYF.

V and J are TRBV25-1 and TRBJ2-2; D remains ambiguous. The germline V and J ends were trimmed by 5 bases and 2 bases, with 12 bases remaining between them. The CDR3 covers 15 residues. From germline, CDR1 is MGHDK and CDR2 SYGVNS. The CDR3 nucleotides are TGTGCCAGCAGTCCCCCCGGAGAAAACACCGGGGAGCTGTTTTTT. It translates to CASSPPGENTGELFF. The full variable domain, with the rest looked up from reference TRBV25-1 and TRBJ2-2, is EADIYQTPRYLVIGTGKKITLECSQTMGHDKMYWYQQDPGMELHLIHYSYGVNSTEKGDLSSESTVSRIRTEHFPLTLESARPSHTSQYLCASSPPGENTGELFFGEGSRLTVL.

The chain combines TRBV7-9 with TRBJ2-1, with TRBD1 matching 9 bases. From germline, CDR1 is SEHNR and CDR2 FQNEAQ (reference sequence). The V segment lost 5 bases and the J segment 4 bases; nucleotides outside the gene matches: 6. The CDR3 is 15 residues long. In nucleotides, the CDR3 is TGTGCCAGCAGCAAACCGGGACAGGGTTACAATGAGCAGTTCTTC. This translates into CASSKPGQGYNEQFF.

The genes are TRBV7-7 and TRBJ1-2, with D possibly matching TRBD1 (6 bases). Germline CDR1 SSHAT, CDR2 FNYEAQ (reference sequence). This CDR3 has 15 amino acids. V gave up 2 bases and J gave up 0 bases, with 10 bases separating them. CDR3 sequence (DNA): TGTGCCAGCAGCTTACAGGGGATCTCTAACTATGGCTACACCTTC. This sequence encodes CASSLQGISNYGYTF.

The J gene is TRBJ2-3, the V gene TRBV5-1; TRBD2 matches at 9 bases. This CDR3 spans 15 amino acids. Per the germline V gene, CDR1 is SGHRS and CDR2 is YFSETQ. With V trimmed by 4 bases and J by 5 bases, 8 bases remained unmatched. The CDR3 coding sequence is TGCGCCAGCAGCCGCGCGGGGGGGTTCGGAGATACGCAGTATTTT. Its translation: CASSRAGGFGDTQYF.

This clone was detected only once. DNA of the CDR3: TGTGCCAGCAGCACGGGACTAGCGGGCTACGAGCAGTACTTC. Residues: CASSTGLAGYEQYF. V is TRBV13 and J is TRBJ2-7; 12 positions agree with TRBD2. V was pared by 5 bases and J by 3 bases, with 2 bases of the junction left unmatched. This CDR3 region has 14 residues. Germline V gene sequence: CDR1 PRHDT, CDR2 FYEKMQ (reference sequence).

CDR3 in amino acids: CASSLQGRGWETQYF. As DNA, the CDR3 is TGTGCCAGCAGCCTCCAGGGCAGGGGATGGGAGACCCAGTACTTC. The chain has TRBV9 and TRBJ2-5; possibly TRBD1 for D (6 bases). The CDR3 length is 15 residues. Between the trimmed V and J ends, which lost 4 bases and 5 bases, there was a span of 18 bases. Germline assignment: CDR1 SGDLS and CDR2 YYNGEE.

The chain recombines TRBV12-5 with TRBJ2-5, with D possibly called TRBD1 or TRBD2 (5 bases each). V was trimmed by 0 bases and J by 2 bases, leaving 13 bases between them. The CDR3 covers 16 residues. CDR1 and CDR2 (germline): LGHNT, FRNRAP. CDR3 residues: CASGLVEGSLQETQYF. CDR3 nucleotide sequence: TGTGCTAGTGGTTTGGTTGAGGGGTCTCTTCAAGAGACCCAGTACTTC.

In DNA, the CDR3 is TGTGCCAGCAGTTTAAGTGGGACAGAACGAGCTTTCTTT. As protein: CASSLSGTERAFF. This chain uses TRBV12-3 or TRBV12-4 with TRBJ1-1; 7 nucleotides align to TRBD1. V was pared by 2 bases and J by 10 bases, with 7 bases of the junction left unmatched. The CDR3 contains 13 residues.

V is TRBV28 and J is TRBJ1-6; D unclear. This CDR3 is 14 amino acids long. V dropped 3 bases and J dropped 9 bases, with 12 bases sitting between them. Germline V gene data show CDR1 as MDHEN and CDR2 as SYDVKM. The CDR3 sequence: CASSFSTLGSPLHF. As DNA, the CDR3 is TGTGCCAGCAGTTTTTCCACCCTTGGTTCACCCCTCCACTTT. Together with reference TRBV28 and TRBJ1-6, the CDR3 gives the full variable domain: DVKVTQSSRYLVKRTGEKVFLECVQDMDHENMFWYRQDPGLGLRLIYFSYDVKMKEKGDIPEGYSVSREKKERFSLILESASTNQTSMYLCASSFSTLGSPLHFGNGTRLTVT.

The rearrangement joins TRBV4-1 to TRBJ1-1; D not certain. The CDR3 spans 16 residues. V lost 0 bases and J lost 0, with 11 bases in between. Germline V lookup: CDR1 MGHRA, CDR2 YSYEKL. The CDR3 coding sequence is TGCGCCAGCAGCCAAGATGCGCCAGGTATGAACACTGAAGCTTTCTTT. Translated: CASSQDAPGMNTEAFF.

J is TRBJ1-2 and V is TRBV11-1; D may be TRBD1 (6 bases). The CDR3 length is 15 residues. CDR1 and CDR2 from the germline V gene are SGHAT and FQDESV (reference sequence). V lost 5 bases and J lost 4, with 17 bases in between. CDR3 amino acids: CASSPRGRGFYGYTF. CDR3 bases: TGTGCCAGCAGCCCCCGGGGCAGGGGTTTCTATGGCTACACCTTC.

The J gene is TRBJ1-2, the V gene TRBV7-9; TRBD1 matches 8 bases. Trimming at V came to 5 bases and at J to 6 bases, leaving 5 bases not matched to a gene. Germline-derived CDR1 and CDR2 are SEHNR and FQNEAQ (reference sequence). CDR3 length equals 13 residues. The CDR3 region has the DNA TGTGCCAGCAGCCGACAGGGGATGGATGGCTACACCTTC. It codes for CASSRQGMDGYTF.

V gene TRBV5-6 combines with J gene TRBJ1-5, with TRBD1 as a possible D gene (5 bases). From germline, CDR1 is SGHDT and CDR2 YYEEEE. This CDR3 comprises 12 residues. The V end was cut by 2 bases, the J end by 6 bases, with 6 bases between. The CDR3 sequence is CASSLGVQPQHF. The CDR3 DNA reads as TGTGCCAGCAGCTTAGGGGTTCAGCCCCAGCATTTT. Using reference TRBV5-6 and TRBJ1-5 for the parts outside the CDR3, the full variable domain is DAGVTQSPTHLIKTRGQQVTLRCSPKSGHDTVSWYQQALGQGPQFIFQYYEEEERQRGNFPDRFSGHQFPNYSSELNVNALLLGDSALYLCASSLGVQPQHFGDGTRLSIL.

The gene calls are TRBV30 and TRBJ2-3; D perhaps matches TRBD2 (6 bases). Trimming stripped 2 bases from V and 2 bases from J, with 11 bases between. CDR1 and CDR2 from the germline V gene are GTSNPN and SVGIG (reference sequence). The CDR3 is 14 amino acids. CDR3 in amino acids: CAWSFSSATDTQYF. The CDR3 region has the DNA TGTGCCTGGAGTTTTTCTAGCGCCACAGATACGCAGTATTTT. Drawing the rest from reference TRBV30 and TRBJ2-3, the complete variable domain is SQTIHQWPATLVQPVGSPLSLECTVEGTSNPNLYWYRQAAGRGLQLLFYSVGIGQISSEVPQNLSASRPQDRQFILSSKKLLLSDSGFYLCAWSFSSATDTQYFGPGTRLTVL.

This clone was seen a handful of times. The chain joins TRBV5-5 to TRBJ2-1, with 12 bases aligning to TRBD2. The CDR3 spans 19 residues. The V segment lost 2 bases and the J segment 8 bases; nucleotides outside the gene matches: 17. Germline V gene data show CDR1 as SGHKS and CDR2 as YYEKEE (reference sequence). Written as DNA, the CDR3 is TGTGCCAGCAGCTTTGGGACTCCCAGACTAGCGGGAGTCCGCTATGAGCAGTTCTTC. Its protein product is CASSFGTPRLAGVRYEQFF.

The CDR3 DNA follows: TGTGCCTGGAGTGTACTTGGAGTCAGCAATCAGCCCCAGCATTTT. Translation gives CAWSVLGVSNQPQHF. The chain uses TRBV30 and TRBJ1-5; no clear D gene. V dropped 0 bases and J dropped 1 base, with 10 bases sitting between them. The germline gives CDR1 GTSNPN, CDR2 SVGIG (reference sequence). The CDR3 is made up of 15 amino acids.

The chain links TRBV4-2 to TRBJ2-1; D is perhaps TRBD1 (5 bases). The CDR3 spans 16 residues. V was cut by 1 base and J by 1 base, with 11 bases left in between. Germline values: CDR1 LGHNA, CDR2 YNFKEQ. CDR3 protein: CASSQVQGPSYNEQFF. In nucleotides, the CDR3 is TGTGCCAGCAGCCAAGTTCAGGGCCCTTCCTACAATGAGCAGTTCTTC.

The V gene is TRBV28, the J gene TRBJ2-2, with 12 bases aligning to TRBD2. The V gene's germline CDR1 is MDHEN and CDR2 SYDVKM. V trimming: 4 bases; J trimming: 5 bases; junction bases outside the gene matches: 17. This CDR3 region has 20 residues. CDR3 loop: CASSSSQLAGGPGKTGELFF. CDR3 in DNA: TGTGCCAGCAGTTCCTCCCAGCTAGCGGGAGGGCCCGGAAAGACCGGGGAGCTGTTTTTT.

V and J are TRBV2 and TRBJ2-5; D gene uncertain. The CDR3 length is 14 residues. Germline V gene sequence: CDR1 SNHLY, CDR2 FYNNEI. V gave up 4 bases and J gave up 5 bases, with 14 bases separating them. DNA of the CDR3: TGTGCCAGCAGTGCAAGGCAAATGAAGGAGACCCAGTACTTC. This codes for CASSARQMKETQYF. Full variable domain (missing parts from reference TRBV2 and TRBJ2-5): EPEVTQTPSHQVTQMGQEVILRCVPISNHLYFYWYRQILGQKVEFLVSFYNNEISEKSEIFDDQFSVERPDGSNFTLKIRSTKLEDSAMYFCASSARQMKETQYFGPGTRLLVL.

This clone was seen just once. This chain connects TRBV9 to TRBJ2-3; 9 bases are shared with TRBD1. The CDR3 runs to 15 residues. Germline V CDR1 and CDR2: SGDLS, YYNGEE. V was clipped by 3 bases and J by 5 bases; unmatched bases: 7. The CDR3 nucleotides are TGTGCCAGCAGCGCTCGACAGGGGGGGAAAGATACGCAGTATTTT. The encoded protein is CASSARQGGKDTQYF.

The chain uses TRBV6-5 and TRBJ2-7, with D perhaps matching TRBD1 (6 bases). The V and J ends lost 0 bases and 0 bases respectively, with 12 bases between them. The CDR3 runs 16 residues. Germline lookup yields CDR1 MNHEY and CDR2 SVGAGI. Here the CDR3 reads CASSYSYRAHSYEQYF. The CDR3 region has the DNA TGTGCCAGCAGTTACTCATACAGGGCGCACTCCTACGAGCAGTACTTC.